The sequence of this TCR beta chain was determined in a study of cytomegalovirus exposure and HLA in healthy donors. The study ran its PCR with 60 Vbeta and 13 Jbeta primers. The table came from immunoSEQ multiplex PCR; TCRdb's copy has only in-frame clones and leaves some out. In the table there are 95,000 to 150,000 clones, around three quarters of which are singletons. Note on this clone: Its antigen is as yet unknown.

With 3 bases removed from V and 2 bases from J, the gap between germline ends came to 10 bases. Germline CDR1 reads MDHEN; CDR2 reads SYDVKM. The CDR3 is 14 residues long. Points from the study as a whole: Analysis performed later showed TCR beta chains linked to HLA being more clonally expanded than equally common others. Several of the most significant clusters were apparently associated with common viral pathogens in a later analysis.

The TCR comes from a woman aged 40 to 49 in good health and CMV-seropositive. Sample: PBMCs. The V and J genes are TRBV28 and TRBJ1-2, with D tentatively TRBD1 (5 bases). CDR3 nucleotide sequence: TGTGCCAGCAGTTTGGGGGGAGGAAACTATGGCTACACCTTC. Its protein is CASSLGGGNYGYTF.